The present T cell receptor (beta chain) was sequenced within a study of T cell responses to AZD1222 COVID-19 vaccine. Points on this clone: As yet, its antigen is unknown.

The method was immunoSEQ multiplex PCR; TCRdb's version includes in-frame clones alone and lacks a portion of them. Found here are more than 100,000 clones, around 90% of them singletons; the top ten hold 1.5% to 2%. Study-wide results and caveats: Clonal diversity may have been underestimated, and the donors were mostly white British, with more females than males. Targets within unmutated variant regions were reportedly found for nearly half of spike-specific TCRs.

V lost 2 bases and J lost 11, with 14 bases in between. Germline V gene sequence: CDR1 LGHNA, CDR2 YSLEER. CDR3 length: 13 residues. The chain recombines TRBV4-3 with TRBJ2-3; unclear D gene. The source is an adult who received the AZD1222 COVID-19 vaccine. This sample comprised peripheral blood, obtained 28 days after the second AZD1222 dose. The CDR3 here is CASSQPDACGQYF. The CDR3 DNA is TGCGCCAGCAGCCAACCCGACGCCTGTGGGCAGTATTTT.